The 19 T cell receptor beta chains in this list originate from one sample, sequenced in a study of PD-L1 blockade in urothelial cancer (dated by TCRdb to the late 2010s). According to the study, the label for this sample's time point signals: pretreatment peripheral blood. The library was made by the immunoSEQ multiplex PCR assay. The immuneACCESS repertoire file appears here via TCRdb, limited to in-frame rearrangements. These files lack a portion of the clones; in checked studies, under half of the deficit traces to unresolved V genes, and the cause of the others is not known. Within this sample are approximately 70,000 clones, with less than 90% of them counted one time only. Clones ranked in the top ten supply roughly 9.2% of the sample. The sequencing used PBMCs, collected around atezolizumab (anti-PD-L1) treatment. The receptors come from a woman aged 65 to 85 with urothelial cancer.

CDR3: CASKELAGGETQYF. In DNA form, the CDR3 reads TGTGCCAGTAAAGAACTAGCGGGAGGTGAGACCCAGTACTTC. This chain connects TRBV19 to TRBJ2-5, with 12 bases matching TRBD2. CDR1 is LNHDA, CDR2 SQIVND, per germline (reference sequence). The CDR3 length is 14 residues. V lost 7 bases and J lost 5; bases outside the gene matches: 5.

The chain links TRBV6-4 to TRBJ2-3, with 7 nucleotides matching TRBD2. This CDR3 is 15 amino acids long. Per the germline V gene, CDR1 is MRHNA and CDR2 is SNTAGT. With 4 bases clipped from V and 5 bases from J, the junction kept 9 bases outside the gene matches. Written as DNA, the CDR3 is TGTGCCAGCAGTGTAGAGGGAGGGCCCCAAGATACGCAGTATTTT. Translation gives CASSVEGGPQDTQYF.

This clone was picked up one time. The V call is TRBV7-6, the J call TRBJ2-3; D is possibly TRBD2 (6 bases). Trimming shortened V by 5 bases and J by 4 bases, and 19 bases separated the two germline ends. Germline loops: CDR1 SGHVS, CDR2 FNYEAQ. The CDR3 consists of 16 residues. This CDR3 reads CASSLRGSPPADTQYF. In DNA form, the CDR3 reads TGTGCCAGCAGCCTGCGGGGATCTCCCCCCGCAGATACGCAGTATTTT. The full variable domain, its missing parts supplied by reference TRBV7-6 and TRBJ2-3, is GAGVSQSPRYKVTKRGQDVALRCDPISGHVSLYWYRQALGQGPEFLTYFNYEAQQDKSGLPNDRFSAERPEGSISTLTIQRTEQRDSAMYRCASSLRGSPPADTQYFGPGTRLTVL.

This chain links TRBV5-1 with TRBJ2-7, with 7 positions matching TRBD1. V lost 0 bases to trimming and J lost 3 bases; unmatched junction nucleotides: 9. Germline CDR1 SGHRS, CDR2 YFSETQ. The CDR3 length is 16 residues. Written as DNA, the CDR3 is TGCGCCAGCAGCTTGGTCCTAGGGGGACAGAACTACGAGCAGTACTTC. Translating it yields CASSLVLGGQNYEQYF.

The gene calls are TRBV6-1 and TRBJ2-5, with D perhaps matching TRBD1 (5 bases). The CDR3 extends over 14 amino acids. Trimming left V 2 bases short and J 4 bases short, with 11 bases between. Per germline, CDR1 MNHNS and CDR2 SASEGT. Written as DNA, the CDR3 is TGTGCCAGCAGTGAATTAGGGGAAGGAGAGACCCAGTACTTC. Translated, it gives CASSELGEGETQYF.

The chain employs TRBV11-2 and TRBJ2-5, with 11 bases that match TRBD2. CDR3 length: 17 residues. Germline lookup yields CDR1 SGHAT and CDR2 FQNNGV. With 2 bases clipped from V and 1 base from J, the junction kept 6 bases outside the gene matches. CDR3 region: CASSLIVTSGIQETQYF. In DNA form, the CDR3 reads TGTGCCAGCAGCTTAATCGTGACTAGCGGGATCCAAGAGACCCAGTACTTC.

This chain links TRBV7-3 with TRBJ1-4; 8 bases match TRBD1. The CDR3 runs to 15 residues. Germline values: CDR1 SGHTA, CDR2 FQGTGA. Germline trimming cut 5 bases from V and 1 base from J; bases unmatched to any gene: 3. The CDR3 sequence is CASSRTGGTNEKLFF. The CDR3 region has the DNA TGTGCCAGCAGCCGAACAGGGGGAACTAATGAAAAACTGTTTTTT.

V is TRBV7-8 and J is TRBJ1-3, with D tentatively TRBD1 (5 bases). Germline CDR1 and CDR2: SGHVS and FQNEAQ. The CDR3 consists of 15 residues. V was pared by 6 bases and J by 2 bases, with 14 bases between. CDR3: CASSPTGGTGNTIYF. CDR3 DNA: TGTGCCAGCAGTCCAACTGGGGGGACTGGAAACACCATATATTTT.

CDR3 loop: CASSLGASVAGNTIYF. DNA for the CDR3: TGCGCCAGCAGCTTGGGGGCTTCGGTGGCTGGAAACACCATATATTTT. The rearrangement joins TRBV5-1 to TRBJ1-3; no reliable D call. This CDR3 region has 16 residues. V lost 0 bases and J 2 bases, leaving 12 bases between the germline ends. Germline CDR1 reads SGHRS; CDR2 reads YFSETQ. The whole variable domain, remainder taken from reference TRBV5-1 and TRBJ1-3, is KAGVTQTPRYLIKTRGQQVTLSCSPISGHRSVSWYQQTPGQGLQFLFEYFSETQRNKGNFPGRFSGRQFSNSRSEMNVSTLELGDSALYLCASSLGASVAGNTIYFGEGSWLTVV.

This chain's CDR3 is CASSLGGSGNTIYF. In nucleotides, the CDR3 is TGTGCCAGCAGCTTGGGCGGCAGTGGAAACACCATATATTTT. The genes are TRBV5-6 and TRBJ1-3; D is unclear. Germline V lookup: CDR1 SGHDT, CDR2 YYEEEE. Trimming took 0 bases from V and 3 from J, leaving 7 bases between them. The CDR3 totals 14 residues.

CDR3 sequence: CASNLAGGPDEQFF. CDR3 in DNA: TGTGCCAGCAATCTAGCGGGAGGGCCAGATGAGCAGTTCTTC. The V call is TRBV6-1, the J call TRBJ2-1, with TRBD2 identical over 12 bases. Losses at the gene ends were 7 bases for V and 8 bases for J; bases not matched to a gene: 6. CDR1 and CDR2 from the germline V gene are MNHNS and SASEGT. The CDR3 contains 14 residues.

The rearrangement joins TRBV5-4 to TRBJ2-7, with 15 bases lining up with TRBD2. The V gene's germline CDR1 is SGHNT and CDR2 YYREEE (reference sequence). V shed 4 bases and J 7 bases; nucleotides not matched to a gene: 3. The CDR3 contains 14 residues. This CDR3 reads CASSPGLAGGEQYF. The CDR3 bases are TGTGCCAGCAGCCCGGGACTAGCGGGAGGTGAGCAGTACTTC. Full variable domain (remainder filled in from reference TRBV5-4 and TRBJ2-7): ETGVTQSPTHLIKTRGQQVTLRCSSQSGHNTVSWYQQALGQGPQFIFQYYREEENGRGNFPPRFSGLQFPNYSSELNVNALELDDSALYLCASSPGLAGGEQYFGPGTRLTVT.

CDR3 region: CASWSVNEQFF. The CDR3 nucleotides are TGTGCCAGCTGGTCGGTCAATGAGCAGTTCTTC. This rearrangement joins TRBV27 to TRBJ2-1; D unclear. The CDR3 covers 11 residues. Germline V gene sequence: CDR1 MNHEY, CDR2 SMNVEV (reference sequence). The V end was cut by 8 bases, the J end by 6 bases, with 8 bases between.

The chain has TRBV4-1 and TRBJ1-4; no firm D call. V lost 1 base to trimming and J lost 8 bases, with 11 bases between them. CDR1 MGHRA and CDR2 YSYEKL come from the germline V gene. CDR3 length equals 14 residues. Written as DNA, the CDR3 is TGCGCCAGCAGCCAAGTCGGTGGAGGGGAAAAACTGTTTTTT. This gives the protein CASSQVGGGEKLFF.

CDR3 amino acids: CASSLVGGALDYEQYF. In nucleotides, the CDR3 is TGTGCCAGCAGCTTAGTCGGGGGGGCATTGGACTACGAGCAGTACTTC. J is TRBJ2-7 and V is TRBV7-2; the match to TRBD2 covers 8 bases. Germline-derived CDR1 and CDR2 are SGHTA and FQGNSA. CDR3 size: 16 residues. With 1 base clipped from V and 3 bases from J, the junction kept 8 bases outside the gene matches.

The chain employs TRBV2 and TRBJ2-3; a weak D match, TRBD1 (5 bases). The CDR3 loop spans 17 amino acids. Per germline, CDR1 SNHLY and CDR2 FYNNEI. Trimming stripped 4 bases from V and 3 bases from J, with 20 bases between. The CDR3 DNA follows: TGTGCCAGCAGTGGGGCTCCTCGCAGGGTGGCGACAGATACGCAGTATTTT. It translates to CASSGAPRRVATDTQYF.

CDR3 residues: CASRQGETQYF. The CDR3 DNA reads as TGTGCCAGCCGGCAGGGGGAGACCCAGTACTTC. The chain carries TRBV2 and TRBJ2-5, with D perhaps matching TRBD1 (6 bases). V lost 8 bases and J lost 5, with 9 bases in between. This CDR3 comprises 11 residues. CDR1 and CDR2 from the germline V gene are SNHLY and FYNNEI.

This clone was counted a few times. The chain links TRBV11-2 to TRBJ1-1, with unresolved D. Germline CDR1 SGHAT, CDR2 FQNNGV. There are 14 residues in the CDR3. V was trimmed by 2 bases and J by 4 bases, leaving 11 bases between them. CDR3 region: CASSLTRTATEAFF. The CDR3 nucleotides read TGTGCCAGCAGCTTAACCAGGACTGCCACTGAAGCTTTCTTT.

The table lists this clone with many counts. The chain links TRBV6-6 to TRBJ1-5; D may be TRBD1 (6 bases). Trimming took off 0 bases at V and 7 bases at J, with 16 bases between the two ends. The CDR3 has 16 residues. The germline CDR1 and CDR2 sequences are MNHNY and SVGAGI (reference sequence). The CDR3 is CASSYSSGEGGQPQHF. The CDR3 DNA reads as TGTGCCAGCAGTTACTCATCAGGGGAGGGTGGGCAGCCCCAGCATTTT.